The next 5 T cell receptor beta chains were all read from a single sample in a study of blood T cell repertoires in COVID-19. Profiling relied on immunoSEQ multiplex PCR, and the TCRdb table lists in-frame clones only, not all of them. The sample includes 350,000 or so clones, roughly nine tenths of them seen just once. What was sequenced was peripheral blood. These receptors originate from a woman aged 60-75 years with COVID-19, enrolled during active disease.

The chain recombines TRBV3-1 (or the pseudogene TRBV3-2) with TRBJ1-3; D unresolved. This CDR3 region has 16 residues. Trimming pared 1 base from V and 0 bases from J, leaving 10 bases between. Germline-derived CDR1 and CDR2 are LGHDT and YNNKEL (reference sequence). The CDR3 sequence is CASSQVGGLSGNTIYF. CDR3 DNA sequence: TGTGCCAGCAGCCAAGTTGGAGGGCTCTCTGGAAACACCATATATTTT.

The chain carries TRBV5-1 and TRBJ2-3, with 8 nucleotides matching TRBD2. With 0 bases clipped from V and 2 bases from J, the junction kept 11 bases outside the gene matches. The CDR3 has 18 amino acids. CDR1 is SGHRS, CDR2 YFSETQ, per germline. CDR3 bases: TGCGCCAGCAGCTTGGGCCCCTCTGGGCGGGGGGCCACAGATACGCAGTATTTT. It translates to CASSLGPSGRGATDTQYF.

This chain links TRBV15 with TRBJ2-5, with 9 bases fitting TRBD2. The V gene's germline CDR1 is LNHNV and CDR2 YYDKDF (reference sequence). The V gene end was trimmed by 0 bases and the J gene end by 5 bases; junction bases not matched to a gene: 7. This CDR3 is 16 amino acids long. CDR3 sequence reads: CATSRDRVAGVETQYF. The CDR3 region has the DNA TGTGCCACCAGCAGAGATCGCGTAGCGGGGGTGGAGACCCAGTACTTC.

The chain has TRBV19 and TRBJ1-5; 7 bases are shared with TRBD1. The CDR3 covers 14 residues. Germline V CDR1 and CDR2: LNHDA, SQIVND (reference sequence). Trimming at V came to 8 bases and at J to 1 base, leaving 5 bases not matched to a gene. For the CDR3, the DNA is TGTGCCAGTCACAGGGGAATGAGCAATCAGCCCCAGCATTTT. Encoded protein: CASHRGMSNQPQHF.

The gene calls are TRBV7-6 and TRBJ2-1; D ambiguous. Deletions cut 3 bases from V and 1 base from J, with 10 bases between. There are 15 residues in the CDR3. Per the germline V gene, CDR1 is SGHVS and CDR2 is FNYEAQ. CDR3 amino acids: CASSFEARSYNEQFF. As DNA, the CDR3 is TGTGCCAGCAGCTTTGAGGCCAGATCCTACAATGAGCAGTTCTTC.